Each of the 9 T cell receptor beta chains below was sequenced from the same sample in a study of T cell responses to AZD1222 COVID-19 vaccine. The repertoire was sequenced with immunoSEQ multiplex PCR; TCRdb's copy has only in-frame clones and lacks some. Of approximately 94,000 clones in the sample, around 89% were seen once. The sequencing used peripheral blood, collected on day 0 of AZD1222 vaccination. These TCRs come from an adult in good health.

The V call is TRBV10-3, the J call TRBJ1-1, with D unclear. Germline assignment: CDR1 ENHRY and CDR2 SYGVKD. The CDR3 runs 12 residues. The V and J ends lost 3 bases and 2 bases respectively, with 4 bases between them. CDR3 in DNA: TGTGCCATCAGTGACAGCAACACTGAAGCTTTCTTT. It specifies CAISDSNTEAFF.

The chain uses TRBV7-2 and TRBJ1-5; perhaps TRBD1 as D (5 bases). CDR1 is SGHTA and CDR2 is FQGNSA in the germline V gene. V shed 2 bases and J shed 1 base, with 12 bases lying between them. This CDR3 contains 16 residues. DNA of the CDR3: TGTGCCAGCAGCTTACGACAGTCGGGGAGCAATCAGCCCCAGCATTTT. Translated: CASSLRQSGSNQPQHF.

This chain joins TRBV2 and TRBJ2-5; 10 bases are shared with TRBD2. CDR3 size: 14 residues. Per germline, CDR1 SNHLY and CDR2 FYNNEI. The V gene end was trimmed by 7 bases and the J gene end by 5 bases; junction bases not matched to a gene: 7. The CDR3 reads CASTPGTSVETQYF. The CDR3 nucleotides read TGTGCCAGCACACCCGGGACTAGCGTGGAGACCCAGTACTTC.

CDR3 sequence reads: CASSRRGHPYPEAFF. Here the CDR3 DNA reads TGTGCCAGCAGTCGCCGCGGCCATCCGTACCCTGAAGCTTTCTTT. The rearrangement links TRBV28 to TRBJ1-1; D is unclear. Germline-derived CDR1 and CDR2 are MDHEN and SYDVKM. The CDR3 has 15 residues. V lost 5 bases and J lost 6, with 19 bases in between.

The gene calls are TRBV29-1 and TRBJ1-2, with TRBD1 matching over 9 bases. The CDR3 consists of 14 residues. V dropped 7 bases and J dropped 4; count of bases not matched to a gene: 10. The V gene's germline CDR1 is SQVTM and CDR2 ANQGSEA. The CDR3 spells CSALAGTGPYGYTF. CDR3 bases: TGCAGCGCCCTAGCCGGGACAGGGCCCTATGGCTACACCTTC.

This clone was detected a few times. CDR3 sequence (DNA): TGCGCCAGCAGCCAAGGACGTTTACTCTCCTACGAGCAGTACTTC. This sequence encodes CASSQGRLLSYEQYF. The chain carries TRBV4-3 and TRBJ2-7, with D hard to call. The ends were cut back, 1 base at V and 0 bases at J, with 10 bases in the middle. The CDR3 runs 15 residues. Germline values: CDR1 LGHNA, CDR2 YSLEER.

The chain links TRBV3-1 (or the pseudogene TRBV3-2) to TRBJ2-1; no reliable D call. From germline, CDR1 is LGHDT and CDR2 YNNKEL (reference sequence). The length of the CDR3 is 14 residues. V was clipped by 6 bases and J by 8 bases, with 17 bases between them. The CDR3, as DNA: TGTGCCAGCAGTACAGCTGCCTCTGCCGATGAGCAGTTCTTC. Amino acids: CASSTAASADEQFF.

The rearrangement links TRBV6-2 or TRBV6-3 to TRBJ1-5; possible D gene TRBD1, 6 bases. Germline CDR1 is MNHEY and CDR2 is SVGEGT. V lost 2 bases to trimming and J lost 4 bases, with 21 bases between them. The CDR3 has 18 amino acids. The CDR3 DNA follows: TGTGCCAGCAGTTACCATATCGCGGGGGGGCCCATAAATCAGCCCCAGCATTTT. Its protein product is CASSYHIAGGPINQPQHF.

The gene calls are TRBV29-1 and TRBJ1-1; TRBD1 is a possible D gene (5 bases). This CDR3 is built from 13 residues. Germline CDR1 reads SQVTM; CDR2 reads ANQGSEA. Trimming took 4 bases from V and 4 from J, leaving 13 bases between them. CDR3 sequence: CSVVLGVGTEAFF. In DNA form, the CDR3 reads TGCAGCGTTGTTCTAGGGGTCGGCACTGAAGCTTTCTTT.